The rows below give T cell receptor beta chains drawn from one sample of a study of blood T cell repertoires in COVID-19. This table comes from immunoSEQ multiplex PCR, and its TCRdb copy is limited to in-frame clones, with some not included. The sample records a few hundred thousand clones, approximately 88% being singletons. Sample: peripheral blood. The receptors stem from a woman in her 30s with COVID-19, enrolled during active disease. CDR3s include the opening cysteine and the closing phenylalanine or tryptophan. D genes are given only for firm matches. Only part of the rows carry a size: once, few, many, or a class if the clone is expanded.

>TRBJ1-1|NA|TRBV5-1|TRBD1
TGCGCCAGCAGCTTGGGGGACGGGACAGCGAACACTGAAGCTTTCTTT
CASSLGDGTANTEAFF
>TRBJ1-1|few|TRBV5-1|NA
TGCGCCAGCAGCTACAGAGGACAGTCGAACACTGAAGCTTTCTTT
CASSYRGQSNTEAFF
>TRBJ1-1|NA|TRBV6-5|NA
TGTGCCAGCAGTTATTTTGGCGGCTTTGAAGCTTTCTTT
CASSYFGGFEAFF
>TRBJ1-1|NA|TRBV5-4|TRBD1
TGTGCCAGCAGCCTGGACAGGGACACTGAAGCTTTCTTT
CASSLDRDTEAFF
>TRBJ1-6|NA|TRBV2|NA
TGTGCCAGCAGCGGCCGAGAGAGGGTCGGCGGGAATTCACCCCTCCACTTT
CASSGRERVGGNSPLHF
>TRBJ2-3|NA|TRBV5-3|NA
TGTGCCCTCCTCGGGGGTGTGAGGGCAGATACGCAGTATTTT
CALLGGVRADTQYF
>TRBJ2-2|NA|TRBV11-2|TRBD1
TGTGCCAGCAGCGATACAGGGGGCCGCACCGGGGAGCTGTTTTTT
CASSDTGGRTGELFF
>TRBJ1-6|NA|TRBV28|NA
TGTGCCAGCAGTTTATACAGGGTCCCTTCACCCCTCCACTTT
CASSLYRVPSPLHF
>TRBJ2-4|NA|TRBV7-2|NA
TGTGCCAGCAGCTTAGCAGGGGGCGGGACAGCTCAGTACTTC
CASSLAGGGTAQYF
>TRBJ1-1|NA|TRBV6-6|TRBD1
TGTGCCAGCAGTGCGCCAACAGGGACAGGGGCCACTGAAGCTTTCTTT
CASSAPTGTGATEAFF
>TRBJ1-2|NA|TRBV7-9|NA
TGTGCCAGCAGCCGTCTTGGGGGGGGCGCGGATGGCTACACCTTC
CASSRLGGGADGYTF
>TRBJ1-1|NA|TRBV5-3|NA
TGTGCCAGAAGCCTCGGACGGGAGAACACTGAAGCTTTCTTT
CARSLGRENTEAFF
>TRBJ1-6|NA|TRBV6-5|TRBD1
TGTGCCAGCAGCAGGACAGGGAATTCACCCCTCCACTTT
CASSRTGNSPLHF
>TRBJ1-6|NA|TRBV3-1/TRBV3-2|NA
TGTGCCAGCAGCCAAGAACCCCAAGCTTCACCCCTCCACTTT
CASSQEPQASPLHF
>TRBJ2-7|NA|TRBV11-3|TRBD1
TGTGCCAGCAGCTGGCCGGGACAGGGTTCCGGCGAGCAGTACTTC
CASSWPGQGSGEQYF
>TRBJ1-1|NA|TRBV7-2|TRBD1
TGTGCCAGCAGCCCGGGACAGGGGCGTTGGGTAGCTTTCTTT
CASSPGQGRWVAFF
>TRBJ1-2|few|TRBV28|NA
TGTGCCAGCAGTATACAGGGCAACTATGGCTACACCTTC
CASSIQGNYGYTF
>TRBJ2-2|NA|TRBV12-3/TRBV12-4|NA
TGTGCCAGCAGGCGAGACACCGGGGAGCTGTTTTTT
CASRRDTGELFF
>TRBJ2-2|once|TRBV3-1/TRBV3-2|NA
TGTGCCAGCAGCCAGCTATACGGGGAGCTGTTTTTT
CASSQLYGELFF
>TRBJ2-2|NA|TRBV5-1|TRBD1
TGCGCCAGCAGCTTCCAGGGGGCTTACACCGGGGAGCTGTTTTTT
CASSFQGAYTGELFF
>TRBJ2-7|NA|TRBV10-3|TRBD1
TGTGCCATCAGCACGACAGGGGGCACCTACGAGCAGTACTTC
CAISTTGGTYEQYF
>TRBJ1-5|NA|TRBV6-6|NA
TGTGCCAGCAGAGGCTCCGGGACAAATAGCAATCAGCCCCAGCATTTT
CASRGSGTNSNQPQHF
>TRBJ1-6|NA|TRBV5-8|NA
TGTGCCAGCAGCCTCGCAACGACAGGCCATAATTCACCCCTCCACTTT
CASSLATTGHNSPLHF